Listed here are 32 T cell receptor beta chains from one sample, sequenced in a study of identical twins. TCRdb re-analysed the 5' RACE reads in MiXCR, keeping a single row per CDR3 protein. The table has 550,000 to 700,000 distinct CDR3 sequences, 9.6% seen once. These data were likewise used in another study, on yellow fever vaccine responses in identical twins.

Sequenced sample: PBMCs. The receptors come from a woman under 30 in good health.

This clonotype was observed a handful of times. Written as DNA, the CDR3 is TGTGCCAGCAGCCAAGGGCCACCCTCTGGAAACACCATATATTTT. Protein product: CASSQGPPSGNTIYF. The rearrangement links TRBV3-1 to TRBJ1-3; no firm D call. Germline V CDR1 and CDR2: LGHDT, YNNKEL (reference sequence). V lost 1 base and J lost 0, with 7 bases in between. The CDR3 sequence is 15 residues long.

Only a few counts were recorded for this clonotype. The chain couples TRBV7-8 to TRBJ1-2; D perhaps matches TRBD1 (6 bases). V lost 3 bases and J 2 bases, leaving 10 bases between the germline ends. The CDR3 extends over 14 amino acids. Per the germline V gene, CDR1 is SGHVS and CDR2 is FQNEAQ. CDR3 residues: CASSLEGGNYGYTF. In DNA form, the CDR3 reads TGTGCCAGCAGCTTGGAAGGGGGGAACTATGGCTACACCTTC.

The chain employs TRBV7-6 and TRBJ2-5; no clear D. CDR1 and CDR2 from the germline V gene are SGHVS and FNYEAQ. CDR3 length: 14 amino acids. V dropped 0 bases and J dropped 4 bases, with 9 bases sitting between them. In DNA form, the CDR3 reads TGTGCCAGCAGCTTAGCGTGGGGTGGAGAGACCCAGTACTTC. Residues: CASSLAWGGETQYF.

The V call is TRBV4-2, the J call TRBJ1-6; D gene unclear. The CDR3 consists of 15 residues. With 0 bases removed from V and 10 bases from J, the gap between germline ends came to 13 bases. Germline CDR1 LGHNA, CDR2 YNFKEQ. The CDR3 sequence is CASSQDQPIPSPLHF. Written as DNA, the CDR3 is TGTGCCAGCAGCCAAGATCAGCCCATCCCGTCACCCCTCCACTTT.

This rearrangement joins TRBV5-5 to TRBJ2-2; 7 nucleotides agree with TRBD2. The germline V gene encodes CDR1 SGHKS and CDR2 YYEKEE (reference sequence). Trimming removed 1 base from V and 5 bases from J; junction bases left unmatched: 5. The CDR3 contains 15 residues. The CDR3 region has the DNA TGTGCCAGCAGCTTGTTTGCTAGCGGTACCGGGGAGCTGTTTTTT. It specifies CASSLFASGTGELFF.

This clonotype has just a few counts. This sequence joins TRBV24-1 and TRBJ2-2, with 7 nucleotides matching TRBD1. Germline CDR1 and CDR2: KGHDR and SFDVKD. The CDR3 has 17 amino acids. Trimming removed 4 bases from V and 1 base from J; junction bases left unmatched: 8. CDR3 protein: CATSETPWTGNTGELFF. DNA for the CDR3: TGTGCCACCAGTGAGACACCCTGGACAGGGAACACCGGGGAGCTGTTTTTT.

This clonotype was detected ten times or more. The rearrangement joins TRBV7-2 to TRBJ2-3; possible D gene TRBD2, 6 bases. This CDR3 spans 14 amino acids. Germline V gene data show CDR1 as SGHTA and CDR2 as FQGNSA. The V gene lost 5 bases and the J gene lost 1 base, with 10 bases spanning the gap. The CDR3 reads CASSPGDGTDTQYF. The CDR3 nucleotides are TGTGCCAGCAGCCCGGGGGACGGCACAGATACGCAGTATTTT.

This clonotype was observed a handful of times. The chain joins TRBV27 to TRBJ2-2, with D unresolved. Germline CDR1 is MNHEY and CDR2 is SMNVEV (reference sequence). With 6 bases removed from V and 6 bases from J, the gap between germline ends came to 11 bases. The CDR3 spans 13 residues. CDR3 residues: CASSFMSPGELFF. CDR3 bases: TGTGCCAGCAGCTTTATGAGTCCCGGGGAGCTGTTTTTT.

This clonotype has only a few counts. V and J are TRBV23-1 and TRBJ2-4; no definite D call. TRBV23-1 falls under the ORF class, with uncertain function. The CDR3 has 11 residues. The V end lost 10 bases, the J end lost 8 bases, and 12 bases lay between the germline ends. The CDR3 spells CATTDTDIQYF. The CDR3 bases are TGCGCCACTACAGACACTGACATTCAGTACTTC.

The V call is TRBV12-3 or TRBV12-4, the J call TRBJ2-1, with D possibly being TRBD2 (5 bases). V lost 7 bases to trimming and J lost 9 bases, with 10 bases between them. The CDR3 runs 11 residues. CDR3 in DNA: TGTGCCAGCACGGCGGGTCTTGAGCAGTTCTTC. Encoded protein: CASTAGLEQFF.

This chain connects TRBV28 to TRBJ2-7, with TRBD1 identical over 8 bases. This CDR3 is 13 amino acids long. The V gene's germline CDR1 is MDHEN and CDR2 SYDVKM. V shed 7 bases and J 6 bases; nucleotides not matched to a gene: 8. CDR3 sequence: CASTTGGLLEQYF. The CDR3 nucleotides are TGTGCCAGCACCACAGGGGGTCTGCTCGAGCAGTACTTC.

The chain recombines TRBV4-3 with TRBJ2-3; 10 nucleotides line up with TRBD2. CDR1 and CDR2 from the germline V gene are LGHNA and YSLEER. The CDR3 has 17 residues. V gave up 1 base and J gave up 4 bases; unmatched junction bases: 8. Here the CDR3 DNA reads TGCGCCAGCAGCCAAGGGCCTCTAGCGGGAGCGTCAGATACGCAGTATTTT. This translates into CASSQGPLAGASDTQYF.

The table lists this clonotype with many counts. The rearrangement joins TRBV4-1 to TRBJ2-2; D might be TRBD2 (6 bases). The V gene lost 6 bases and the J gene lost 7 bases, with 12 bases spanning the gap. Germline CDR1 reads MGHRA; CDR2 reads YSYEKL. This CDR3 comprises 13 residues. Here the CDR3 DNA reads TGCGCCAGCAGTCCTACTAGCATCGGGGAGCTGTTTTTT. Its protein product is CASSPTSIGELFF.

The chain couples TRBV19 to TRBJ2-1; 11 bases are a match to TRBD2. This CDR3 spans 17 amino acids. CDR1 and CDR2 from the germline V gene are LNHDA and SQIVND (reference sequence). V shed 5 bases and J 0 bases; nucleotides not matched to a gene: 6. CDR3 region: CASSASGGFSSYNEQFF. The DNA of the CDR3 is TGTGCCAGTAGTGCTAGCGGGGGGTTCAGCTCCTACAATGAGCAGTTCTTC.

V gene TRBV2 combines with J gene TRBJ2-5, with D maybe TRBD2 (5 bases). Germline V CDR1 and CDR2: SNHLY, FYNNEI. CDR3 length equals 21 residues. The V and J ends lost 8 bases and 5 bases respectively, with 39 bases between them. In nucleotides, the CDR3 is TGTGCCAGCCCCACGATAGAGACTTCGGGGTACCAGGAGAAAGATAGTGAGACCCAGTACTTC. It is translated as CASPTIETSGYQEKDSETQYF.

This clonotype was recorded at least ten times. The J gene is TRBJ2-7, the V gene TRBV6-5; the D call may be TRBD1 or TRBD2 (7 bases each). This CDR3 contains 17 residues. Between the trimmed V and J ends, which lost 0 bases and 4 bases, there was a span of 19 bases. Germline-derived CDR1 and CDR2 are MNHEY and SVGAGI. The CDR3 loop reads CASSYSMEARGGYEQYF. The CDR3 DNA follows: TGTGCCAGCAGTTACTCGATGGAGGCCAGGGGGGGTTACGAGCAGTACTTC.

This clonotype was observed a handful of times. The chain carries TRBV7-2 and TRBJ2-2; no clear D. CDR1 and CDR2 (germline): SGHTA, FQGNSA. V lost 7 bases and J lost 1, with 13 bases in between. This CDR3 is built from 15 residues. DNA for the CDR3: TGTGCCAGCACCCGAAGGTCAGGGAACACCGGGGAGCTGTTTTTT. Translated: CASTRRSGNTGELFF.

The rearrangement links TRBV6-5 to TRBJ1-2; D perhaps matches TRBD1 (6 bases). Trimming took 8 bases from V and 8 from J, leaving 15 bases between them. CDR1 and CDR2 (germline): MNHEY, SVGAGI. This CDR3 contains 12 residues. The CDR3 sequence is CASQTKGDGYTF. The CDR3 region has the DNA TGTGCCAGCCAAACCAAGGGGGACGGCTACACCTTC.

The chain couples TRBV4-3 to TRBJ2-3, with D perhaps matching TRBD1 (5 bases). This CDR3 region has 16 residues. V lost 4 bases and J lost 2, with 16 bases in between. The V gene's germline CDR1 is LGHNA and CDR2 YSLEER. This CDR3 reads CASSRTGQSHTDTQYF. DNA for the CDR3: TGCGCCAGCAGCCGGACCGGACAAAGCCACACAGATACGCAGTATTTT.

This clonotype was counted ten times or more. The chain combines TRBV3-1 with TRBJ1-4, with 8 bases that match TRBD1. This CDR3 region has 14 residues. J gave up 5 bases and V 5 bases, and 4 bases lay outside the gene matches. Germline assignment: CDR1 LGHDT and CDR2 YNNKEL (reference sequence). The CDR3 protein is CASSYRGVNEKLFF. In DNA, the CDR3 is TGTGCCAGCAGCTACAGGGGGGTGAATGAAAAACTGTTTTTT.

This clonotype was recorded many times. The J gene is TRBJ2-3, the V gene TRBV18; D is uncertain. Trimming cost V 2 bases and J 2 bases, with 8 bases left between them. There are 14 residues in the CDR3. The germline V gene encodes CDR1 KGHSH and CDR2 LQKENI. The CDR3, as DNA: TGTGCCAGCTCACCAGGCGTATCCACAGATACGCAGTATTTT. It encodes CASSPGVSTDTQYF.

This clonotype appeared a few times. The chain couples TRBV3-1 to TRBJ2-1; maybe TRBD1 (6 bases). The ends were cut back, 2 bases at V and 10 bases at J, with 9 bases in the middle. Germline assignment: CDR1 LGHDT and CDR2 YNNKEL (reference sequence). The CDR3 extends over 12 amino acids. The DNA of the CDR3 is TGTGCCAGCAGCCAAAAGGGGGAGGAGCAGTTCTTC. Translation gives CASSQKGEEQFF.

This clonotype was detected a few times. This chain connects TRBV27 to TRBJ1-1; D gene uncertain. The CDR3 extends over 12 amino acids. The V end lost 9 bases, the J end lost 10 bases, and 18 bases lay between the germline ends. Germline V gene sequence: CDR1 MNHEY, CDR2 SMNVEV (reference sequence). The CDR3 DNA reads TGTGCCAGGATCGGAGCTAGAGGAGGAGCTTTCTTT. It codes for CARIGARGGAFF.

The gene calls are TRBV5-6 and TRBJ2-7, with 9 bases identical to TRBD1. With 2 bases clipped from V and 6 bases from J, the junction kept 6 bases outside the gene matches. Germline-derived CDR1 and CDR2 are SGHDT and YYEEEE. The CDR3 has 14 residues. The CDR3 DNA follows: TGTGCCAGCAGCTTCCTCGGGACAGGGCGCGAGCAGTACTTC. The encoded protein is CASSFLGTGREQYF.

This clonotype appeared a few times. The chain carries TRBV7-6 and TRBJ2-7; 9 bases line up with TRBD2. This CDR3 spans 14 amino acids. Germline V gene lookup returns CDR1 SGHVS and CDR2 FNYEAQ. Losses at the gene ends were 11 bases for V and 0 bases for J; bases not matched to a gene: 8. CDR3 nucleotides: TGTGCCCCAGCGGGTAGCGGGAGCTCCTACGAGCAGTACTTC. This translates into CAPAGSGSSYEQYF.

V is TRBV24-1 and J is TRBJ1-5, with D perhaps TRBD1 (5 bases). CDR3 size: 18 residues. Looked up from germline, CDR1 is KGHDR and CDR2 is SFDVKD. The V end was cut by 3 bases, the J end by 0 bases, with 17 bases between. CDR3 bases: TGTGCCACCAGTGATCCTACTCCAGGGAGCTATAGCAATCAGCCCCAGCATTTT. Translated, it gives CATSDPTPGSYSNQPQHF.

The sample holds a few counts of this clonotype. The gene calls are TRBV5-1 and TRBJ2-7; 10 bases agree with TRBD1. CDR1 and CDR2 (germline): SGHRS, YFSETQ. This CDR3 has 16 residues. With V trimmed by 4 bases and J by 2 bases, 9 bases remained unmatched. This CDR3 reads CASSKAGTGAAYEQYF. CDR3 DNA: TGCGCCAGCAGCAAGGCCGGGACAGGGGCAGCCTACGAGCAGTACTTC.

In its sample, this clonotype was seen many times. The chain uses TRBV6-1 and TRBJ2-1; weak D call: TRBD2 (5 bases). Trimming took off 5 bases at V and 6 bases at J, with 17 bases between the two ends. CDR3 length: 15 residues. Germline V gene lookup returns CDR1 MNHNS and CDR2 SASEGT. The CDR3 region is CASSPFSSGSNEQFF. The CDR3 DNA reads as TGTGCCAGCAGTCCGTTCTCCTCGGGGAGCAATGAGCAGTTCTTC.

The chain is built from TRBV7-8 and TRBJ2-7; perhaps TRBD1 as D (6 bases). Per the germline V gene, CDR1 is SGHVS and CDR2 is FQNEAQ. V was trimmed by 5 bases and J by 2 bases, leaving 22 bases between them. The CDR3 covers 17 residues. The CDR3 region is CASSPRPVVGQTYEQYF. The CDR3 DNA reads TGTGCCAGCAGCCCTCGACCGGTCGTTGGACAGACCTACGAGCAGTACTTC.

In its sample, this clonotype was seen a few times. This chain connects TRBV29-1 to TRBJ2-3, with D maybe TRBD1 (6 bases). V lost 5 bases and J lost 1, with 13 bases in between. The CDR3 sequence is 14 residues long. Germline V lookup: CDR1 SQVTM, CDR2 ANQGSEA. CDR3 DNA sequence: TGCAGCGTTCCCCCAGGGGTCGGCACAGATACGCAGTATTTT. Its protein is CSVPPGVGTDTQYF.

This clonotype was detected a few times. The J gene is TRBJ1-1, the V gene TRBV2; possible D gene TRBD1, 6 bases. V was pared by 5 bases and J by 3 bases, with 10 bases between. CDR3 length: 13 amino acids. From germline, CDR1 is SNHLY and CDR2 FYNNEI. The CDR3 reads CASSTRTDTEAFF. Written as DNA, the CDR3 is TGTGCCAGCAGTACTAGGACAGACACTGAAGCTTTCTTT.

This clonotype came up a few times. The rearrangement links TRBV7-2 to TRBJ2-3; D tentatively reads TRBD1 or TRBD2 (6 bases each). Trimming cost V 1 base and J 8 bases, with 19 bases left between them. Germline V lookup: CDR1 SGHTA, CDR2 FQGNSA. There are 16 residues in the CDR3. The CDR3 here is CASSLDMGGSVGTQYF. As DNA, the CDR3 is TGTGCCAGCAGCTTAGATATGGGGGGCTCCGTTGGTACGCAGTATTTT. Full variable domain (outside the CDR3, taken from reference TRBV7-2 and TRBJ2-3): GAGVSQSPSNKVTEKGKDVELRCDPISGHTALYWYRQSLGQGLEFLIYFQGNSAPDKSGLPSDRFSAERTGGSVSTLTIQRTQQEDSAVYLCASSLDMGGSVGTQYFGPGTRLTVL.